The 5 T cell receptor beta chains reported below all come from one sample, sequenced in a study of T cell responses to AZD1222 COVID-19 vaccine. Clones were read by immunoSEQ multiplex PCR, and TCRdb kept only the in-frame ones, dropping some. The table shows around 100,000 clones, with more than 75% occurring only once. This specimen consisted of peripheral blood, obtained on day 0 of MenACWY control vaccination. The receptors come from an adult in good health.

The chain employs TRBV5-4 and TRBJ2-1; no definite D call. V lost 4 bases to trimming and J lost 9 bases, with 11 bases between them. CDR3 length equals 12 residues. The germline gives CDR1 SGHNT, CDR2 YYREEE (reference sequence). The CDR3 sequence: CASSPVGGEQFF. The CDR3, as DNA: TGTGCCAGCAGCCCTGTAGGTGGTGAGCAGTTCTTC.

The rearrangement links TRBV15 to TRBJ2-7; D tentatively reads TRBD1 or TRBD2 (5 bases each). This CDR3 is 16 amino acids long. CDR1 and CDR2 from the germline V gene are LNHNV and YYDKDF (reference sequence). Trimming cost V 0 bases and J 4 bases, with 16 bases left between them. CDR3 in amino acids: CATSRDNVGTRYEQYF. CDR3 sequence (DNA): TGTGCCACCAGCAGAGATAATGTGGGGACCCGATACGAGCAGTACTTC.

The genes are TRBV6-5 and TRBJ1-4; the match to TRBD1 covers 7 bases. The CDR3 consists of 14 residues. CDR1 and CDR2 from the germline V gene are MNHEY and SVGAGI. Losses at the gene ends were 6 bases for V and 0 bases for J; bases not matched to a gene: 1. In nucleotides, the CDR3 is TGTGCCAGCAGGGGGACAGCAACTAATGAAAAACTGTTTTTT. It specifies CASRGTATNEKLFF.

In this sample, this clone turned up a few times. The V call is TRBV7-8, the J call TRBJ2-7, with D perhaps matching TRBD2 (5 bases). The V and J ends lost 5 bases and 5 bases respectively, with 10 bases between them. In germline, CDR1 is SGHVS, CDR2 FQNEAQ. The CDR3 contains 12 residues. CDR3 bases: TGTGCCAGCAGCCGCACTAGTAACGAGCAGTACTTC. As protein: CASSRTSNEQYF. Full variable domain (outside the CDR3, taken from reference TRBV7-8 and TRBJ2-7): GAGVSQSPRYKVAKRGQDVALRCDPISGHVSLFWYQQALGQGPEFLTYFQNEAQLDKSGLPSDRFFAERPEGSVSTLKIQRTQQEDSAVYLCASSRTSNEQYFGPGTRLTVT.

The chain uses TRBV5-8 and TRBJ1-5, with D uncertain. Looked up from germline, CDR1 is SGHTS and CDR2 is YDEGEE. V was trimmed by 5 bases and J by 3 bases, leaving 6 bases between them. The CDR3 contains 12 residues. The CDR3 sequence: CASSPPNQPQHF. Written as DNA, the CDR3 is TGTGCCAGCAGTCCACCCAATCAGCCCCAGCATTTT.